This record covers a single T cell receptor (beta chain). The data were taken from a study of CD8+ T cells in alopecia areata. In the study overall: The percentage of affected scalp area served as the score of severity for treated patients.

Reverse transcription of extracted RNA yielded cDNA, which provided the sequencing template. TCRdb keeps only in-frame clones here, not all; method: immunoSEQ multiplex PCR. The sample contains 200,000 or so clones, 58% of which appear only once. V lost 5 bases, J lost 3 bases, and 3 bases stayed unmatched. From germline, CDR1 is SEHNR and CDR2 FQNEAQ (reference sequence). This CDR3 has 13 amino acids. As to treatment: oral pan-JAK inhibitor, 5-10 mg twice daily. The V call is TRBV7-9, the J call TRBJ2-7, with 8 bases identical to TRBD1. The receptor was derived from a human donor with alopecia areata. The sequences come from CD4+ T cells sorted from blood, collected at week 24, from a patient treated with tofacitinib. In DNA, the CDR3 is TGTGCCAGCAGCCTGGGACAGGACTACGAGCAGTACTTC. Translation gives CASSLGQDYEQYF.